What follows are 2 T cell receptor beta chains derived from one specimen sequenced in a study of shared clonotypes between healthy human individuals. Sequencing was performed with immunoSEQ multiplex PCR; in TCRdb, only in-frame clones are kept and a portion is missing. The sample holds about 1.1 million clones, around 78% seen once. Sequences were obtained from memory CD4+ T cells from PBMCs. The subset denotes: CD45RA-negative fraction. These receptors were obtained from a young man in good health. Some clones in this sample may be carry-over from other donors' samples.

The V call is TRBV7-2, the J call TRBJ1-1; TRBD1 might be the D (6 bases). Germline loops: CDR1 SGHTA, CDR2 FQGNSA. V was pared by 4 bases and J by 2 bases, with 11 bases between. This CDR3 is built from 14 residues. The CDR3 DNA reads TGTGCCAGCAGCTCTCAGGGGCAAAACACTGAAGCTTTCTTT. Translated, it gives CASSSQGQNTEAFF. Drawing the rest from reference TRBV7-2 and TRBJ1-1, the complete variable domain is GAGVSQSPSNKVTEKGKDVELRCDPISGHTALYWYRQSLGQGLEFLIYFQGNSAPDKSGLPSDRFSAERTGGSVSTLTIQRTQQEDSAVYLCASSSQGQNTEAFFGQGTRLTVV.

The chain employs TRBV5-8 and TRBJ1-5, with D perhaps TRBD1 (5 bases). The CDR3 runs 13 residues. V lost 3 bases and J lost 7, with 11 bases in between. Germline loops: CDR1 SGHTS, CDR2 YDEGEE. In nucleotides, the CDR3 is TGTGCCAGCAGCTGGGGGGGAAACCAGCCCCAGCATTTT. Protein product: CASSWGGNQPQHF. The full variable domain, with the rest looked up from reference TRBV5-8 and TRBJ1-5, is EAGVTQSPTHLIKTRGQQATLRCSPISGHTSVYWYQQALGLGLQFLLWYDEGEERNRGNFPPRFSGRQFPNYSSELNVNALELEDSALYLCASSWGGNQPQHFGDGTRLSIL.